Listed below are T cell receptor beta chains from one sample, sequenced in a study of shared clonotypes between healthy human individuals. Measured with immunoSEQ multiplex PCR; TCRdb has only the in-frame clones, and not every one. Altogether 950,000 to 1,100,000 clones are present, around 82% being singletons, with the ten largest covering under 0.8%. The sample was memory CD4+ T cells from PBMCs. All receptors derive from a man between 18 and 35 years old in good health. Some clones in this sample may be carry-over from other donors' samples. The CDR3 runs from the conserved cysteine through the conserved F or W. The D gene is left open where the match is weak. Where a row states a size, it is once, few, many or the class of an expanded clone; other rows omit it.

D,length,J,V,size,DNA,CDR3
TRBD1,14,TRBJ1-5,TRBV5-5,many,TGTGCCAGCAGCTTGGCAGGGGGCGATCAGCCCCAGCATTTT,CASSLAGGDQPQHF
.,10,TRBJ2-7,TRBV4-1,.,TGCGCCAACAGTCCTCCCGAGCAGTACTTC,CANSPPEQYF
TRBD1,16,TRBJ1-2,TRBV18,few,TGTGCCAGCTCACCCGGACAGGGGATCCTTAACTATGGCTACACCTTC,CASSPGQGILNYGYTF
.,15,TRBJ1-2,TRBV19,.,TGTGCCAGTACCCAGACGGGCAGGGGCGGCTATGGCTACACCTTC,CASTQTGRGGYGYTF
.,15,TRBJ1-1,TRBV6-5,.,TGTGCCAGCAGTGCGCCGGGGGGGATAGGCACTGAAGCTTTCTTT,CASSAPGGIGTEAFF
TRBD1,13,TRBJ2-7,TRBV5-1,.,TGCGCCAGCAGCTCGGGACAGCTCTACGAGCAGTACTTC,CASSSGQLYEQYF
TRBD1,13,TRBJ2-5,TRBV7-9,.,TGTGCCAGCAGAAAAGGGGGCGCCGAGACCCAGTACTTC,CASRKGGAETQYF
TRBD2,17,TRBJ2-5,TRBV28,.,TGTGCCAGCAGCCCTGGACCGACTAGCGCAAAACAAGGGACCCAGTACTTC,CASSPGPTSAKQGTQYF
.,12,TRBJ2-1,TRBV5-1,.,TGCGCCAGCAGCTTTGATCGGAGTGAGCAGTTCTTC,CASSFDRSEQFF
TRBD2,14,TRBJ2-7,TRBV5-8,.,TGTGCCAGCAGCTTGGAGGCTAGCGGGAGGGGCCAGTACTTC,CASSLEASGRGQYF
.,15,TRBJ2-7,TRBV5-6,.,TGTGCCAGCAGCCGGTTTGGCAGGGGTGGAGGGGTTGAGTACTTC,CASSRFGRGGGVEYF
.,12,TRBJ2-5,TRBV28,.,TGTGCCAGCAGCCCCCTCACGCAGACCCAGTACTTC,CASSPLTQTQYF
.,15,TRBJ2-1,TRBV6-1,.,TGTGCCAGCACGAGGGGGACCCTCGGAGGCGATGAGCAGTTCTTC,CASTRGTLGGDEQFF
.,12,TRBJ2-7,TRBV30,.,TGTGCCTGGAGTGTATTGGGGTACGAGCAGTACTTC,CAWSVLGYEQYF
TRBD1,16,TRBJ2-7,TRBV4-3,.,TGCGCCAGCAGCCGAACCAGGGACAGAGGGTCCTACGAGCAGTACTTC,CASSRTRDRGSYEQYF
.,12,TRBJ1-2,TRBV7-6,.,TGTGCCAGCGCGGGGTCTAACTATGGCTACACCTTC,CASAGSNYGYTF
TRBD2,17,TRBJ2-1,TRBV11-2,.,TGTGCCAGCAGCTTAGTCGAGCGGGAGGTCGGTCCTAATGAGCAGTTCTTC,CASSLVEREVGPNEQFF
.,15,TRBJ1-2,TRBV19,few,TGTGCCAGGTACTCCCTCGCACAGCTTAACTATGGCTACACCTTC,CARYSLAQLNYGYTF
.,14,TRBJ1-2,TRBV5-1,.,TGCGCCAGCAGCTTGGTGGCGGGCAACTATGGCTACACCTTC,CASSLVAGNYGYTF
.,15,TRBJ2-6,TRBV18,.,TGTGCCAGCTCTCCACAGGGTACCGGGGCCAACGTCCTGACTTTC,CASSPQGTGANVLTF
TRBD2,17,TRBJ2-2,TRBV9,once,TGTGCCAGCAGAGGGGGACTAGCGGGAAGATCGGCCGGGGAGCTGTTTTTT,CASRGGLAGRSAGELFF
TRBD1,15,TRBJ2-7,TRBV28,.,TGTGCCAGCAGTTCCCCGGGACAGGGGGCCTACGAGCAGTACTTC,CASSSPGQGAYEQYF
.,13,TRBJ2-5,TRBV11-2,.,TGTGCCAGCCATCGAGGACCCCCAGAGACCCAGTACTTC,CASHRGPPETQYF
.,14,TRBJ1-1,TRBV10-3,.,TGTGCCATCAACCATCACTCGGGCGACACTGAAGCTTTCTTT,CAINHHSGDTEAFF
.,14,TRBJ2-7,TRBV11-2,.,TGTGCCAGCAGTTCGCAGGTTCAATCTTACGAGCAGTACTTC,CASSSQVQSYEQYF
.,13,TRBJ1-1,TRBV11-2,.,TGTGCCAGCAGCCGACAGAGAAACACTGAAGCTTTCTTT,CASSRQRNTEAFF
TRBD2,14,TRBJ2-1,TRBV27,.,TGTGCCAGCAGTTTCACTAGCGGGAGTTATGAGCAGTTCTTC,CASSFTSGSYEQFF
TRBD2,14,TRBJ2-5,TRBV5-1,.,TGCGCCAGCAGCTCAACTAGCGGGAGAGAGACCCAGTACTTC,CASSSTSGRETQYF
TRBD1,14,TRBJ1-3,TRBV6-1,.,TGTGCCAGCACCCTTCAAGGGGGCGCGTACACCATATATTTT,CASTLQGGAYTIYF
.,15,TRBJ2-5,TRBV5-1,.,TGCGCCAGCAGCTTGGTTGTTGCCGGGCAAGAGACCCAGTACTTC,CASSLVVAGQETQYF
TRBD1,16,TRBJ2-7,TRBV5-8,.,TGTGCCAGCAGCCGAAAACCCGGGACAGGGGCGTCCGAGCAGTACTTC,CASSRKPGTGASEQYF
.,17,TRBJ2-7,TRBV4-2,.,TGTGCCAGCAGCCAAGATCACGGAAGCGGTACTTCCTACGAGCAGTACTTC,CASSQDHGSGTSYEQYF
.,11,TRBJ2-7,TRBV20-1,once,TGCAGTGCTACCCCTAACTACGAGCAGTACTTC,CSATPNYEQYF
.,12,TRBJ2-5,TRBV11-2,.,TGTGCCAGCAGTTTCCCCCGGGCAGCCCAGTACTTC,CASSFPRAAQYF
.,11,TRBJ1-1,TRBV20-1,.,TGCAGTGCTAGGCAGTCCACTGAAGCTTTCTTT,CSARQSTEAFF
.,13,TRBJ2-6,TRBV6-4,once,TGTGCCAGCAGTGGGCCTGGGGCCAACGTCCTGACTTTC,CASSGPGANVLTF
TRBD2,16,TRBJ2-3,TRBV10-1,.,TGCGCCAGCAGTGGAAGACGGGAGGGCGTTTCTGATACGCAGTATTTT,CASSGRREGVSDTQYF
.,11,TRBJ2-5,TRBV7-9,.,TGTGCCAGCAGCTCGGGAGAGACCCAGTACTTC,CASSSGETQYF
TRBD1,16,TRBJ1-5,TRBV2,.,TGTGCCAGCACCGGGGGGAGGGGGCTAGCGGGTCAGCCCCAGCATTTT,CASTGGRGLAGQPQHF
.,14,TRBJ2-5,TRBV28,.,TGTGCCAGCAGCCCCGGGTCCGACTCGGAGACCCAGTACTTC,CASSPGSDSETQYF
TRBD1,16,TRBJ1-5,TRBV27,.,TGTGCCAGCAGTCCGGACAGGGCCCCTAGCAATCAGCCCCAGCATTTT,CASSPDRAPSNQPQHF
TRBD1,16,TRBJ2-3,TRBV28,.,TGTGCCAGCGAAGAGTCCGGGACAGGGGCCACAGATACGCAGTATTTT,CASEESGTGATDTQYF
.,15,TRBJ2-3,TRBV27,.,TGTGCCAGCAGTTTAGGTCTGATGAGGAGAGATACGCAGTATTTT,CASSLGLMRRDTQYF
.,17,TRBJ2-3,TRBV5-6,.,TGTGCCAGCAGCTTGGCGTCGACAGCTCCCAGCACAGATACGCAGTATTTT,CASSLASTAPSTDTQYF
.,12,TRBJ2-7,TRBV5-6,.,TGTGCCAGCAGCTTAGGCGTGGACGAGCAGTACTTC,CASSLGVDEQYF
.,16,TRBJ2-2,TRBV5-1,.,TGCGCCAGCAGCTTGCAGGACAGTGCGAACACCGGGGAGCTGTTTTTT,CASSLQDSANTGELFF
.,16,TRBJ2-5,TRBV7-6,.,TGTGCCAGCAGCTACAAAGCCCAGCGCCTCCAAGAGACCCAGTACTTC,CASSYKAQRLQETQYF
TRBD1,16,TRBJ2-7,TRBV15,.,TGTGCCACCAGCAGAGGGACAGGGGGCGCCTCCTACGAGCAGTACTTC,CATSRGTGGASYEQYF
.,13,TRBJ1-1,TRBV7-8,.,TGTGCCAGCAGCTCAGAAGGGTCCACTGAAGCTTTCTTT,CASSSEGSTEAFF
.,15,TRBJ1-2,TRBV11-2,.,TGTGCCAGCAGCTCAAGTTGGGATCCGGGCTATGGCTACACCTTC,CASSSSWDPGYGYTF
.,13,TRBJ1-1,TRBV28,.,TGTGCCAGCACCCACGGCGGGCGGGGGGAAGCTTTCTTT,CASTHGGRGEAFF
TRBD2,19,TRBJ2-1,TRBV28,.,TGTGCCAGCAGGCGTGGCGTGACAGAACCTCCGGAGCGGGAGGGCCGGGGGTTCTTC,CASRRGVTEPPEREGRGFF
.,18,TRBJ2-4,TRBV5-1,.,TGCGCCAGCAGCTTGTCTATCGCGGGACCGGGCTACAAAAACATTCAGTACTTC,CASSLSIAGPGYKNIQYF
.,14,TRBJ1-2,TRBV18,few,TGTGCCAGCTCACCACAGGGGACTAACTATGGCTACACCTTC,CASSPQGTNYGYTF